The next 14 T cell receptor beta chains were all read from a single sample in a study of blood T cell repertoires in COVID-19. Sequencing was performed with immunoSEQ multiplex PCR; in TCRdb, only in-frame clones are kept and a portion is missing. The sample holds about 170,000 clones; around 84% are singletons and the top ten take roughly 2.4%. Sequenced input: peripheral blood. These receptors were obtained from a woman aged 80 or older with COVID-19, enrolled during active disease.

This clone was detected once. The chain recombines TRBV7-2 with TRBJ1-4, with 10 bases fitting TRBD1. The CDR3 length is 18 residues. CDR1 is SGHTA, CDR2 FQGNSA, per germline. V shed 1 base, J shed 8 bases, and the junction held 13 bases outside the gene matches. The CDR3 DNA reads TGTGCCAGCAGCTTAGGAAAGTCAGGGACAGGGGCTTTAGAAAAACTGTTTTTT. Translating gives CASSLGKSGTGALEKLFF.

This clone was observed a handful of times. The CDR3 coding sequence is TGTGCCAGCAGTTCACGGACAGGGGGTTTCAACGTCCTGACTTTC. It translates to CASSSRTGGFNVLTF. The chain combines TRBV27 with TRBJ2-6; 10 bases agree with TRBD1. V trimming: 4 bases; J trimming: 9 bases; junction bases outside the gene matches: 6. The CDR3 totals 15 residues. CDR1 is MNHEY and CDR2 is SMNVEV in the germline V gene (reference sequence).

This rearrangement joins TRBV11-2 to TRBJ2-2; no firm D call. Germline CDR1 is SGHAT and CDR2 is FQNNGV. This CDR3 has 17 residues. Trimming left V 2 bases short and J 0 bases short, with 13 bases between. The CDR3 is CASSLSAFLTNTGELFF. CDR3 nucleotide sequence: TGTGCCAGCAGCTTAAGCGCCTTTTTGACGAACACCGGGGAGCTGTTTTTT.

This clone was detected once. This chain connects TRBV5-1 to TRBJ1-3; TRBD1 matches 7 bases. The CDR3 runs 15 residues. J gave up 0 bases and V 3 bases, and 3 bases lay outside the gene matches. Per the germline V gene, CDR1 is SGHRS and CDR2 is YFSETQ. The CDR3 spells CASSSDRSSGNTIYF. The CDR3 DNA is TGCGCCAGCAGCTCGGACAGGAGCTCTGGAAACACCATATATTTT.

This chain joins TRBV4-3 and TRBJ1-5; 11 nucleotides align to TRBD1. V trimming: 1 base; J trimming: 7 bases; junction bases outside the gene matches: 6. The CDR3 runs 16 residues. In germline, CDR1 is LGHNA, CDR2 YSLEER. The DNA of the CDR3 is TGCGCCAGCAGCCAAGGGACAGGGGGCGGAGGACAGCCCCAGCATTTT. Encoded protein: CASSQGTGGGGQPQHF.

The J gene is TRBJ1-2, the V gene TRBV3-1 (or the pseudogene TRBV3-2); no reliable D call. Trimming removed 6 bases at V and 3 bases at J, with 17 bases between. Looked up from germline, CDR1 is LGHDT and CDR2 is YNNKEL (reference sequence). The CDR3 loop spans 15 amino acids. The DNA for the CDR3 is TGTGCCAGCAGTCTCGCGGGTGGTCGTCACTATGGCTACACCTTC. This sequence encodes CASSLAGGRHYGYTF.

V gene TRBV29-1 combines with J gene TRBJ2-7; D may be TRBD2 (6 bases). Germline lookup yields CDR1 SQVTM and CDR2 ANQGSEA. V was trimmed by 6 bases and J by 7 bases, leaving 13 bases between them. The CDR3 is 11 residues long. In nucleotides, the CDR3 is TGCAGCGTCCCGGGGGTGAGGGAGCAGTACTTC. As protein: CSVPGVREQYF.

This chain uses TRBV6-2 or TRBV6-3 with TRBJ2-7, with 14 nucleotides matching TRBD2. CDR1 MNHEY and CDR2 SVGEGT come from the germline V gene. There are 17 residues in the CDR3. The V segment lost 5 bases and the J segment 2 bases; nucleotides outside the gene matches: 8. The CDR3, as DNA: TGTGCCAGCAGTCCCGGGACTAGCGGGAGTGGGACCTACGAGCAGTACTTC. Protein product: CASSPGTSGSGTYEQYF.

The chain couples TRBV4-1 to TRBJ1-2; 8 nucleotides line up with TRBD1. Germline trimming cut 1 base from V and 7 bases from J; bases unmatched to any gene: 11. CDR3 length: 16 residues. The germline CDR1 and CDR2 sequences are MGHRA and YSYEKL. CDR3 in DNA: TGCGCCAGCAGCCAAGGGTTAGGTGACAGGGGCTCTGGCTACACCTTC. As protein: CASSQGLGDRGSGYTF.

Only one count was recorded for this clone. Germline and junction disagree at one end, which may indicate a read error. The chain links TRBV7-9 to TRBJ2-3, with D unresolved. The CDR3 length is 14 residues. Per germline, CDR1 SEHNR and CDR2 FQNEAQ (reference sequence). CDR3 residues: CASSLGTSSDTQYF. As DNA, the CDR3 is TGTGCCAGCAGTTTAGGAACCAGTTCAGATACGCAGTATTTT.

This clone was detected a few times. Other DNA sequences in this specimen translate into the identical CDR3. This chain connects TRBV2 to TRBJ1-5, with unresolved D. The CDR3 is 14 residues long. With 4 bases removed from V and 1 base from J, the gap between germline ends came to 8 bases. Germline V gene sequence: CDR1 SNHLY, CDR2 FYNNEI. The CDR3 DNA reads as TGTGCCAGCAGTGTCCGGGGAAGCAATCAGCCCCAGCATTTT. Its translation is CASSVRGSNQPQHF. Complete variable domain (other parts from reference TRBV2 and TRBJ1-5): EPEVTQTPSHQVTQMGQEVILRCVPISNHLYFYWYRQILGQKVEFLVSFYNNEISEKSEIFDDQFSVERPDGSNFTLKIRSTKLEDSAMYFCASSVRGSNQPQHFGDGTRLSIL.

The V call is TRBV5-1, the J call TRBJ2-5; 11 nucleotides line up with TRBD2. Trimming removed 2 bases from V and 4 bases from J; junction bases left unmatched: 7. CDR3 length equals 16 residues. Germline V gene lookup returns CDR1 SGHRS and CDR2 YFSETQ. CDR3 DNA: TGCGCCAGCAGCTTTAGCGGGAGGGCCGGGGGAGAGACCCAGTACTTC. It specifies CASSFSGRAGGETQYF.

The V and J genes are TRBV19 and TRBJ2-3; TRBD2 aligns across 9 bases. The trim removed 6 bases at V and 0 bases at J, leaving 4 bases unmatched. The CDR3 length is 15 residues. CDR1 LNHDA and CDR2 SQIVND come from the germline V gene (reference sequence). CDR3 loop: CASSPGLASTDTQYF. Written as DNA, the CDR3 is TGTGCCAGTAGCCCGGGACTAGCTAGCACAGATACGCAGTATTTT.

This chain joins TRBV18 and TRBJ1-1; D is possibly TRBD1 (6 bases). The germline V gene has CDR1 KGHSH and CDR2 LQKENI. Trimming took off 3 bases at V and 6 bases at J, with 17 bases between the two ends. This CDR3 is 15 amino acids long. In DNA form, the CDR3 reads TGTGCCAGCTCACCGGCTTACTCAGGGGATGCTGAAGCTTTCTTT. Its translation is CASSPAYSGDAEAFF. The whole variable domain, filled in from reference TRBV18 and TRBJ1-1, reads NAGVMQNPRHLVRRRGQEARLRCSPMKGHSHVYWYRQLPEEGLKFMVYLQKENIIDESGMPKERFSAEFPKEGPSILRIQQVVRGDSAAYFCASSPAYSGDAEAFFGQGTRLTVV.